Listed below are T cell receptor beta chains from one sample, sequenced in a study of blood T cell repertoires in COVID-19. Clones were read by immunoSEQ multiplex PCR, and TCRdb kept only the in-frame ones, dropping some. The sample holds fewer than 250,000 clones, about four fifths seen once. Sequencing was done on a sample of peripheral blood. The receptors were gathered from a woman aged 55-70 years with COVID-19, enrolled during active disease. Both conserved end residues are part of each CDR3. Each record gives: J gene, D gene, V gene, clone size, CDR3 protein, CDR3 DNA. D genes are given only for firm matches. Size tells how often a clone was seen (once, few, many) or the class of an expanded clone, and some rows leave it out.

J gene: TRBJ2-3; D gene: TRBD1; V gene: TRBV2; clone size: .; CDR3 protein: CASRVQGASDTQYF; CDR3 DNA: TGTGCCAGCAGGGTACAGGGGGCATCGGATACGCAGTATTTT
J gene: TRBJ2-7; D gene: TRBD2; V gene: TRBV7-9; clone size: .; CDR3 protein: CASSYLSGGKYEQYF; CDR3 DNA: TGTGCCAGCAGCTACCTGTCGGGAGGGAAATACGAGCAGTACTTC
J gene: TRBJ2-7; D gene: .; V gene: TRBV28; clone size: few; CDR3 protein: CASSPRNEQYF; CDR3 DNA: TGTGCCAGCAGTCCCCGTAACGAGCAGTACTTC
J gene: TRBJ2-1; D gene: TRBD2; V gene: TRBV27; clone size: few; CDR3 protein: CASSPGTSGRNEQFF; CDR3 DNA: TGTGCCAGCAGTCCGGGGACTAGCGGGAGAAATGAGCAGTTCTTC
J gene: TRBJ2-2; D gene: TRBD2; V gene: TRBV7-2; clone size: once; CDR3 protein: CASSLDTERGTGELFF; CDR3 DNA: TGTGCCAGCAGCTTAGATACAGAGCGGGGCACCGGGGAGCTGTTTTTT
J gene: TRBJ2-1; D gene: TRBD2; V gene: TRBV12-5; clone size: .; CDR3 protein: CASGLALAGPNEQFF; CDR3 DNA: TGTGCTAGTGGTTTGGCACTAGCGGGCCCTAATGAGCAGTTCTTC
J gene: TRBJ2-7; D gene: .; V gene: TRBV4-1; clone size: .; CDR3 protein: CASSQGGGGSYEQYF; CDR3 DNA: TGCGCCAGCAGCCAAGGGGGGGGCGGCTCCTACGAGCAGTACTTC
J gene: TRBJ1-6; D gene: .; V gene: TRBV19; clone size: .; CDR3 protein: CASSITYTDSPLHF; CDR3 DNA: TGTGCCAGTAGTATAACGTATACGGATTCACCCCTCCACTTT
J gene: TRBJ2-1; D gene: TRBD2; V gene: TRBV9; clone size: .; CDR3 protein: CASSVGPSGGGGEQFF; CDR3 DNA: TGTGCCAGCAGCGTAGGGCCTAGCGGGGGAGGTGGTGAGCAGTTCTTC
J gene: TRBJ1-1; D gene: .; V gene: TRBV6-5; clone size: .; CDR3 protein: CASSLTALNTEAFF; CDR3 DNA: TGTGCCAGCAGTCTGACAGCCTTGAACACTGAAGCTTTCTTT
J gene: TRBJ1-1; D gene: .; V gene: TRBV6-2/TRBV6-3; clone size: .; CDR3 protein: CASSRPRGGTEAFF; CDR3 DNA: TGTGCCAGCAGCCGACCCAGGGGTGGCACTGAAGCTTTCTTT
J gene: TRBJ2-1; D gene: .; V gene: TRBV19; clone size: once; CDR3 protein: CASSIGGLPEQFF; CDR3 DNA: TGTGCCAGTAGTATCGGGGGTTTGCCGGAGCAGTTCTTC
J gene: TRBJ2-2; D gene: TRBD1; V gene: TRBV18; clone size: .; CDR3 protein: CASSPGGARDRLNTGELFF; CDR3 DNA: TGTGCCAGCTCACCAGGAGGTGCTCGGGACAGGCTAAACACCGGGGAGCTGTTTTTT
J gene: TRBJ1-2; D gene: .; V gene: TRBV19; clone size: .; CDR3 protein: CASGWSDYGYTF; CDR3 DNA: TGTGCCAGCGGGTGGTCGGACTATGGCTACACCTTC
J gene: TRBJ1-3; D gene: .; V gene: TRBV9; clone size: .; CDR3 protein: CASSVESSGRAGNTIYF; CDR3 DNA: TGTGCCAGCAGCGTAGAAAGTTCGGGCAGGGCTGGAAACACCATATATTTT
J gene: TRBJ2-1; D gene: TRBD1; V gene: TRBV7-2; clone size: .; CDR3 protein: CASRKQGAMGEQFF; CDR3 DNA: TGTGCCAGCAGGAAACAGGGGGCTATGGGTGAGCAGTTCTTC
J gene: TRBJ2-2; D gene: .; V gene: TRBV5-6; clone size: .; CDR3 protein: CASSWTRGRGYTGELFF; CDR3 DNA: TGTGCCAGCAGCTGGACCCGGGGCAGGGGCTACACCGGGGAGCTGTTTTTT
J gene: TRBJ2-5; D gene: TRBD2; V gene: TRBV5-8; clone size: .; CDR3 protein: CASSSTPGGQETQYF; CDR3 DNA: TGTGCCAGCAGCTCTACTCCGGGGGGCCAAGAGACCCAGTACTTC
J gene: TRBJ1-2; D gene: .; V gene: TRBV6-5; clone size: .; CDR3 protein: CASVAGTFYGYTF; CDR3 DNA: TGTGCCAGCGTGGCCGGGACATTTTATGGCTACACCTTC
J gene: TRBJ2-5; D gene: .; V gene: TRBV11-2; clone size: .; CDR3 protein: CASTDSGETQYF; CDR3 DNA: TGTGCCAGCACTGACTCGGGAGAGACCCAGTACTTC
J gene: TRBJ2-1; D gene: .; V gene: TRBV5-1; clone size: .; CDR3 protein: CASSLEGGPYNEQFF; CDR3 DNA: TGCGCCAGCAGCTTGGAAGGGGGACCCTACAATGAGCAGTTCTTC
J gene: TRBJ1-4; D gene: .; V gene: TRBV6-5; clone size: .; CDR3 protein: CASSYSGTQREKLFF; CDR3 DNA: TGTGCCAGCAGTTACTCTGGCACCCAACGCGAAAAACTGTTTTTT
J gene: TRBJ2-2; D gene: TRBD2; V gene: TRBV5-1; clone size: .; CDR3 protein: CASSFGGGQARVNTGELFF; CDR3 DNA: TGCGCCAGCAGCTTCGGCGGGGGGCAAGCGAGGGTGAACACCGGGGAGCTGTTTTTT
J gene: TRBJ1-2; D gene: .; V gene: TRBV11-2; clone size: .; CDR3 protein: CASSVRTASGYTF; CDR3 DNA: TGTGCCAGCAGCGTCCGGACAGCCTCTGGCTACACCTTC
J gene: TRBJ2-2; D gene: TRBD2; V gene: TRBV30; clone size: .; CDR3 protein: CAWNPGTSGSRDTGELFF; CDR3 DNA: TGTGCCTGGAACCCCGGGACTAGCGGGAGTCGGGACACCGGGGAGCTGTTTTTT
J gene: TRBJ1-2; D gene: .; V gene: TRBV9; clone size: .; CDR3 protein: CASSVVGGNNPKGYTF; CDR3 DNA: TGTGCCAGCAGCGTAGTAGGAGGTAACAACCCGAAGGGCTACACCTTC
J gene: TRBJ2-1; D gene: TRBD2; V gene: TRBV11-3; clone size: .; CDR3 protein: CASSLGAPGLAGGMADEQFF; CDR3 DNA: TGTGCCAGCAGCTTAGGGGCGCCGGGACTAGCGGGGGGCATGGCCGATGAGCAGTTCTTC
J gene: TRBJ2-7; D gene: TRBD2; V gene: TRBV5-8; clone size: .; CDR3 protein: CASSYRLAGNYEQYF; CDR3 DNA: TGTGCCAGCAGCTACCGACTAGCGGGGAACTACGAGCAGTACTTC
J gene: TRBJ1-2; D gene: TRBD1; V gene: TRBV11-2; clone size: .; CDR3 protein: CASGTGSFGNGYTF; CDR3 DNA: TGTGCCAGCGGGACAGGGAGTTTTGGTAATGGCTACACCTTC
J gene: TRBJ1-3; D gene: TRBD1; V gene: TRBV9; clone size: .; CDR3 protein: CASSEGAGGSPGNTIYF; CDR3 DNA: TGTGCCAGCAGCGAAGGGGCAGGGGGCTCTCCTGGAAACACCATATATTTT
J gene: TRBJ2-1; D gene: TRBD2; V gene: TRBV7-9; clone size: .; CDR3 protein: CASSLGSSGYNEQFF; CDR3 DNA: TGTGCCAGCAGCTTAGGGTCTAGCGGCTACAATGAGCAGTTCTTC
J gene: TRBJ2-1; D gene: .; V gene: TRBV11-3; clone size: few; CDR3 protein: CASSPTRGTNEQFF; CDR3 DNA: TGTGCCAGCAGCCCGACTAGGGGCACGAATGAGCAGTTCTTC
J gene: TRBJ1-5; D gene: .; V gene: TRBV4-1; clone size: .; CDR3 protein: CASSQDTRLDSSNQPQHF; CDR3 DNA: TGCGCCAGCAGCCAAGATACACGCTTAGACAGTTCGAATCAGCCCCAGCATTTT
J gene: TRBJ1-1; D gene: .; V gene: TRBV9; clone size: .; CDR3 protein: CASSSNRVGTEAFF; CDR3 DNA: TGTGCCAGCAGCTCGAACAGGGTGGGCACTGAAGCTTTCTTT
J gene: TRBJ1-1; D gene: .; V gene: TRBV7-3; clone size: .; CDR3 protein: CASSLWSTSTEAFF; CDR3 DNA: TGTGCCAGCAGCTTATGGTCCACTTCCACTGAAGCTTTCTTT
J gene: TRBJ1-1; D gene: .; V gene: TRBV21-1; clone size: .; CDR3 protein: CASTPSGTRNTEAFF; CDR3 DNA: TGTGCCAGCACCCCTTCGGGGACTCGGAACACTGAAGCTTTCTTT
J gene: TRBJ2-1; D gene: .; V gene: TRBV7-2; clone size: .; CDR3 protein: CASIPGGQGYNEQFF; CDR3 DNA: TGTGCCAGCATCCCTGGCGGGCAGGGGTACAATGAGCAGTTCTTC
J gene: TRBJ2-1; D gene: TRBD1; V gene: TRBV12-5; clone size: .; CDR3 protein: CASARDRAEQFF; CDR3 DNA: TGTGCTAGTGCCCGAGACAGGGCTGAGCAGTTCTTC
J gene: TRBJ1-4; D gene: TRBD1; V gene: TRBV27; clone size: few; CDR3 protein: CASSPSPLLTGGDEKLFF; CDR3 DNA: TGTGCCAGCAGCCCCAGCCCCCTCTTGACAGGGGGCGATGAAAAACTGTTTTTT
J gene: TRBJ2-1; D gene: TRBD2; V gene: TRBV11-3; clone size: .; CDR3 protein: CASSLDPAGVNEQFF; CDR3 DNA: TGTGCCAGCAGCTTAGATCCCGCGGGGGTAAATGAGCAGTTCTTC
J gene: TRBJ1-1; D gene: .; V gene: TRBV3-1/TRBV3-2; clone size: .; CDR3 protein: CASSLTGNTEAFF; CDR3 DNA: TGTGCCAGCAGCCTGACAGGAAACACTGAAGCTTTCTTT
J gene: TRBJ2-1; D gene: .; V gene: TRBV6-4; clone size: .; CDR3 protein: CASSPVDSSYNEQFF; CDR3 DNA: TGTGCCAGCAGCCCCGTAGACAGTTCCTACAATGAGCAGTTCTTC
J gene: TRBJ2-3; D gene: TRBD2; V gene: TRBV4-1; clone size: .; CDR3 protein: CASSPVGSGRWSDTQYF; CDR3 DNA: TGCGCCAGCAGCCCCGTGGGTAGCGGGAGGTGGTCAGATACGCAGTATTTT
J gene: TRBJ1-6; D gene: .; V gene: TRBV6-5; clone size: .; CDR3 protein: CASSYSARVDSPLHF; CDR3 DNA: TGTGCCAGCAGTTACTCGGCCAGGGTGGATTCACCCCTCCACTTT
J gene: TRBJ1-2; D gene: .; V gene: TRBV6-5; clone size: .; CDR3 protein: CASSYSGSEGYTF; CDR3 DNA: TGTGCCAGCAGTTACTCCGGGTCTGAGGGCTACACCTTC
J gene: TRBJ2-2; D gene: TRBD1; V gene: TRBV5-1; clone size: .; CDR3 protein: CASSLNPGTGNTGELFF; CDR3 DNA: TGCGCCAGCAGCTTGAACCCCGGGACAGGAAACACCGGGGAGCTGTTTTTT
J gene: TRBJ2-2; D gene: .; V gene: TRBV2; clone size: once; CDR3 protein: CASSESRAGELFF; CDR3 DNA: TGTGCCAGCAGTGAATCGAGGGCCGGGGAGCTGTTTTTT
J gene: TRBJ1-1; D gene: .; V gene: TRBV5-1; clone size: .; CDR3 protein: CASSPERGMNTEAFF; CDR3 DNA: TGCGCCAGCAGCCCCGAAAGGGGTATGAACACTGAAGCTTTCTTT
J gene: TRBJ2-2; D gene: .; V gene: TRBV10-3; clone size: .; CDR3 protein: CAISYDSAGELFF; CDR3 DNA: TGTGCCATCAGTTACGACAGTGCCGGGGAGCTGTTTTTT
J gene: TRBJ1-3; D gene: .; V gene: TRBV28; clone size: .; CDR3 protein: CASTLWGEGNTIYF; CDR3 DNA: TGTGCCAGCACCCTATGGGGGGAAGGAAACACCATATATTTT
J gene: TRBJ1-1; D gene: .; V gene: TRBV3-1/TRBV3-2; clone size: .; CDR3 protein: CASSQAGNTEAFF; CDR3 DNA: TGTGCCAGCAGCCAAGCAGGAAACACTGAAGCTTTCTTT